A single sample gave rise to the 6 T cell receptor beta chains below, sequenced in a study of T-cell memory formation after mild COVID-19. TCRdb called the 5' RACE reads again in MiXCR, with one record for every CDR3 protein. The data show over 40,000 distinct CDR3 sequences, roughly 12% seen once. What was sequenced was PBMCs or a T cell subset sorted from them (not recorded which). All receptors derive from a man younger than 30 who had mild COVID-19 (a few samples of this study predate the infection). Cell type and time point are not known.

This clonotype was observed a few times. The chain employs TRBV18 and TRBJ2-4; D not resolved. V was shortened by 4 bases and J by 5 bases, with 9 bases between the two germline ends. Germline CDR1 reads KGHSH; CDR2 reads LQKENI. This CDR3 has 13 amino acids. CDR3 loop: CASSQGEENIQYF. For the CDR3, the DNA is TGTGCCAGCTCACAGGGTGAGGAAAACATTCAGTACTTC.

The sample holds a few counts of this clonotype. The chain carries TRBV15 and TRBJ2-7, with TRBD1 matching 9 bases. The V segment lost 3 bases and the J segment 4 bases; nucleotides outside the gene matches: 4. Germline CDR1 reads LNHNV; CDR2 reads YYDKDF (reference sequence). There are 14 residues in the CDR3. The CDR3 sequence: CATSREGQGYEQYF. The DNA of the CDR3 is TGTGCCACCAGCAGGGAGGGACAGGGTTACGAGCAGTACTTC.

The gene calls are TRBV12-3 or TRBV12-4 and TRBJ1-4, with 7 nucleotides matching TRBD1. Germline trimming cut 6 bases from V and 5 bases from J; bases unmatched to any gene: 9. This CDR3 is 15 amino acids long. The CDR3 nucleotides read TGTGCCAGCAGCCGGACAGGCTTACTAAATGAAAAACTGTTTTTT. Amino acid sequence: CASSRTGLLNEKLFF.

This chain links TRBV6-2 or TRBV6-3 with TRBJ1-5; D possibly corresponds to TRBD1 (5 bases). Trimming left V 8 bases short and J 4 bases short, with 24 bases between. The CDR3 runs 17 residues. The V gene's germline CDR1 is MNHEY and CDR2 SVGEGT. DNA for the CDR3: TGTGCCAGCTCCAGCGGGGGTGTAAGAGGGCTGAATCAGCCCCAGCATTTT. It specifies CASSSGGVRGLNQPQHF.

The chain couples TRBV30 to TRBJ2-5; 8 nucleotides line up with TRBD2. Germline CDR1 reads GTSNPN; CDR2 reads SVGIG (reference sequence). Unmatched junction bases numbered 4, after V lost 5 bases and J lost 2 bases. The CDR3 sequence is 13 residues long. The CDR3 sequence: CAWGGGPQETQYF. Written as DNA, the CDR3 is TGTGCCTGGGGCGGGGGGCCGCAAGAGACCCAGTACTTC.

The rearrangement joins TRBV7-6 to TRBJ2-2; D is unresolved. Germline CDR1 and CDR2: SGHVS and FNYEAQ. CDR3 size: 13 residues. V lost 5 bases and J lost 6, with 10 bases in between. The chain's CDR3 is CASSPRGAGELFF. The CDR3 nucleotides read TGTGCCAGCAGCCCCCGTGGGGCCGGGGAGCTGTTTTTT.